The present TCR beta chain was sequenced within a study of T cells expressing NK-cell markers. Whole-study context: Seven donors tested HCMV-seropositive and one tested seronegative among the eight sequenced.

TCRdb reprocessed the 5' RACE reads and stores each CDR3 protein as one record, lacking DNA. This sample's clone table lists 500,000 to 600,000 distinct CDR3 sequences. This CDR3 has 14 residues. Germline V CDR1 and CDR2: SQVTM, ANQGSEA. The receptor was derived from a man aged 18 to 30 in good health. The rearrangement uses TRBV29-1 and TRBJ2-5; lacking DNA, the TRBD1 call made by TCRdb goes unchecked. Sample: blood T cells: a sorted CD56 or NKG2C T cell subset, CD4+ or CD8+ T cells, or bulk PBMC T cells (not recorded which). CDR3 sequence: CSVELNRGRETQYF.